This T cell receptor beta chain was profiled in a study of control samples from healthy donors and cancer patients. Only in-frame clones appear in the TCRdb table, and some are missing; sequencing was by immunoSEQ multiplex PCR. This table has about 92,000 clones, 82% appearing once. The CDR3 is made up of 14 amino acids. CDR1 is MNHEY, CDR2 SVGEGT, per germline. The junction had 5 bases not matched to a gene; V was cut back by 6 bases and J by 1 base. This chain connects TRBV6-2 or TRBV6-3 to TRBJ2-7, with 8 bases matching TRBD2. This TCR came from a woman aged 55-69 years in good health. Sequenced sample: blood. CDR3 residues: CASSAGLGSYEQYF. CDR3 bases: TGTGCCAGCAGCGCGGGACTAGGATCCTACGAGCAGTACTTC.